This T cell receptor beta chain was captured in a study of T cell repertoires in cytomegalovirus infection. Study as a whole: Carrying CMV and the relevant HLA type showed in public TCR beta signatures.

Each CDR3 protein gets one entry after TCRdb re-called the reads with MiXCR. The data contain hundreds of thousands of distinct CDR3 sequences, 31% of them singletons. This clonotype has a handful of counts. Its antigen remains unknown. Study results and limitations: CMV carriers with the relevant HLA were identified by cumulative public TCR beta family frequency. Clonotype analysis showed dominance of the ex vivo response by HLA-C-restricted CMV-specific TCR beta clonotypes.

The TCR comes from a human donor in good health (CMV status not recorded). Some clones in this sample may be carry-over from other donors' samples. The source material was cultured CD8+ T cells from PBMCs, sampled from culture after CMV antigen stimulation.

The CDR3: CATSDLMDRGPDTQYF. CDR3 DNA sequence: TGTGCCACCAGTGATTTAATGGACAGGGGGCCAGATACGCAGTATTTT. V and J are TRBV24-1 and TRBJ2-3; 11 bases are shared with TRBD1. The CDR3 length is 16 residues. J was trimmed by 4 bases and V by 1 base; bases with no gene match: 3. CDR1 is KGHDR, CDR2 SFDVKD, per germline.